The 25 T cell receptor beta chains below were found in one sample sequenced in a study of T cell responses to AZD1222 COVID-19 vaccine. Assay: immunoSEQ multiplex PCR; the TCRdb copy retains only in-frame clones and omits some. The sample lists about 130,000 clones, roughly 90% occurring once. The input for sequencing was peripheral blood, taken on day 0 of AZD1222 vaccination. These receptors were collected from an adult in good health.

This chain uses TRBV5-4 with TRBJ1-5; the D gene is possibly TRBD1 (5 bases). CDR1 is SGHNT and CDR2 is YYREEE in the germline V gene (reference sequence). The CDR3 is made up of 18 amino acids. Deletions cut 4 bases from V and 0 bases from J, with 20 bases between. The CDR3 DNA reads TGTGCCAGCAGCCCAACCGGGACGGGAGATTATAGCAATCAGCCCCAGCATTTT. Its protein is CASSPTGTGDYSNQPQHF. Filled out from reference TRBV5-4 and TRBJ1-5, the complete variable domain reads ETGVTQSPTHLIKTRGQQVTLRCSSQSGHNTVSWYQQALGQGPQFIFQYYREEENGRGNFPPRFSGLQFPNYSSELNVNALELDDSALYLCASSPTGTGDYSNQPQHFGDGTRLSIL.

This chain uses TRBV15 with TRBJ2-3; no definite D call. V was shortened by 1 base and J by 4 bases, with 12 bases between the two germline ends. The germline V gene encodes CDR1 LNHNV and CDR2 YYDKDF (reference sequence). This CDR3 has 15 amino acids. The CDR3: CATSRAPSFPDTQYF. CDR3 nucleotides: TGTGCCACCAGCAGAGCCCCGTCGTTCCCAGATACGCAGTATTTT.

This rearrangement joins TRBV14 to TRBJ2-7; D may be TRBD1 or TRBD2 (6 bases each). Trimming took off 4 bases at V and 3 bases at J, with 25 bases between the two ends. There are 18 residues in the CDR3. Germline V CDR1 and CDR2: SGHDN, FVKESK. CDR3 nucleotides: TGTGCCAGCAGCCTAGGGGGGCCCAGACAGGCAGCTTTCTACGAGCAGTACTTC. Amino acid sequence: CASSLGGPRQAAFYEQYF.

The chain carries TRBV7-9 and TRBJ2-1, with a possible D match to TRBD2 (5 bases). The CDR3 runs to 13 residues. With 5 bases removed from V and 8 bases from J, the gap between germline ends came to 13 bases. Germline loops: CDR1 SEHNR, CDR2 FQNEAQ (reference sequence). CDR3 loop: CASSPPGSYEQFF. For the CDR3, the DNA is TGTGCCAGCAGCCCCCCGGGGAGTTATGAGCAGTTCTTC.

The CDR3 region is CASSLAYNYGYTF. The DNA of the CDR3 is TGTGCCAGCAGTCTAGCTTATAACTATGGCTACACCTTC. The chain couples TRBV3-1 (or the pseudogene TRBV3-2) to TRBJ1-2; D gene ambiguous. The CDR3 sequence is 13 residues long. Germline-derived CDR1 and CDR2 are LGHDT and YNNKEL (reference sequence). The V and J ends lost 6 bases and 1 base respectively, with 9 bases between them.

V and J are TRBV30 and TRBJ1-5; D is ambiguous. The CDR3 has 15 residues. Trimming pared 2 bases from V and 6 bases from J, leaving 17 bases between. In germline, CDR1 is GTSNPN, CDR2 SVGIG (reference sequence). The CDR3 reads CAWSTPRDPGQPQHF. In DNA, the CDR3 is TGTGCCTGGAGTACCCCCCGGGATCCAGGTCAGCCCCAGCATTTT.

The chain joins TRBV27 to TRBJ2-1; D is possibly TRBD1 or TRBD2 (6 bases each). The CDR3 runs to 16 residues. V shed 7 bases and J shed 2 bases, with 18 bases lying between them. Per the germline V gene, CDR1 is MNHEY and CDR2 is SMNVEV (reference sequence). The DNA for the CDR3 is TGTGCCAGCACAACCCTCCGGGGGCCGGCCTACAATGAGCAGTTCTTC. This translates into CASTTLRGPAYNEQFF.

This chain uses TRBV14 with TRBJ1-4; 7 bases align to TRBD1. Germline CDR1 and CDR2: SGHDN and FVKESK. Unmatched junction bases numbered 4, after V lost 2 bases and J lost 4 bases. The CDR3 contains 15 residues. CDR3 nucleotides: TGTGCCAGCAGCCAAAGGGACAGAGATAATGAAAAACTGTTTTTT. It yields the protein CASSQRDRDNEKLFF.

The CDR3 reads CSVVQGQYGYTF. The CDR3 bases are TGCAGCGTCGTACAGGGGCAATATGGCTACACCTTC. The chain joins TRBV29-1 to TRBJ1-2, with 7 bases fitting TRBD1. This CDR3 has 12 residues. The V gene's germline CDR1 is SQVTM and CDR2 ANQGSEA. With V trimmed by 6 bases and J by 5 bases, 6 bases remained unmatched.

The rearrangement joins TRBV27 to TRBJ1-1; D not certain. Germline-derived CDR1 and CDR2 are MNHEY and SMNVEV (reference sequence). V was cut by 6 bases and J by 0 bases, with 20 bases left in between. CDR3 length equals 17 residues. CDR3 in DNA: TGTGCCAGCAGACCTTTGTTTGAGGGAATAGTGAACACTGAAGCTTTCTTT. Its protein product is CASRPLFEGIVNTEAFF.

This clone is a singleton in its sample. The V call is TRBV3-1 (or the pseudogene TRBV3-2), the J call TRBJ1-3; 8 bases match TRBD1. CDR3 size: 15 residues. The ends lost 2 bases at V and 4 bases at J; junction bases unmatched: 4. The V gene's germline CDR1 is LGHDT and CDR2 YNNKEL (reference sequence). The CDR3 nucleotides are TGTGCCAGCAGCCAACAGGGGGCAGGAGGAAACACCATATATTTT. This sequence encodes CASSQQGAGGNTIYF.

This chain connects TRBV5-6 to TRBJ1-4; 10 positions match TRBD1. The CDR3 runs to 15 residues. Germline lookup yields CDR1 SGHDT and CDR2 YYEEEE. J was trimmed by 6 bases and V by 2 bases; bases with no gene match: 4. CDR3 nucleotide sequence: TGTGCCAGCAGCTTAGGGACAGGGGTTTATGAAAAACTGTTTTTT. It is translated as CASSLGTGVYEKLFF.

The CDR3 loop reads CAWTPTTDTQYF. The DNA of the CDR3 is TGTGCCTGGACCCCCACCACAGATACGCAGTATTTT. The gene calls are TRBV30 and TRBJ2-3, with unresolved D. This CDR3 has 12 residues. V was cut by 4 bases and J by 2 bases, with 7 bases left in between. In germline, CDR1 is GTSNPN, CDR2 SVGIG (reference sequence).

The chain has TRBV5-4 and TRBJ1-2; 7 bases line up with TRBD1. This CDR3 is built from 13 residues. Germline V gives CDR1 SGHNT, CDR2 YYREEE (reference sequence). The J segment lost 8 bases and the V segment lost 6 bases, leaving 10 bases of the junction unmatched. This chain's CDR3 is CASISSRGGGYTF. The CDR3 DNA reads TGTGCCAGCATTAGCAGCAGAGGGGGCGGCTACACCTTC.

The rearrangement uses TRBV3-1 (or the pseudogene TRBV3-2) and TRBJ1-5; D unclear. Trimming stripped 1 base from V and 3 bases from J, with 13 bases between. Per the germline V gene, CDR1 is LGHDT and CDR2 is YNNKEL (reference sequence). This CDR3 is built from 16 residues. CDR3 residues: CASSQVQRTVNQPQHF. The CDR3 DNA reads as TGTGCCAGCAGCCAAGTACAACGGACGGTCAATCAGCCCCAGCATTTT.

The V call is TRBV4-2, the J call TRBJ2-1; D may correspond to TRBD1 or TRBD2 (5 bases each). Trimming removed 4 bases at V and 2 bases at J, with 12 bases between. The CDR3 sequence is 15 residues long. Germline V lookup: CDR1 LGHNA, CDR2 YNFKEQ. CDR3: CASSPARGAYNEQFF. The CDR3 DNA reads TGTGCCAGCAGCCCAGCAAGGGGAGCCTACAATGAGCAGTTCTTC.

V is TRBV19 and J is TRBJ2-3; 8 nucleotides agree with TRBD1. Losses at the gene ends were 6 bases for V and 6 bases for J; bases not matched to a gene: 11. The germline CDR1 and CDR2 sequences are LNHDA and SQIVND (reference sequence). CDR3 length: 15 amino acids. The DNA for the CDR3 is TGTGCCAGTAGCCTACGACAGGGGTCGTTGGATACGCAGTATTTT. Translating it yields CASSLRQGSLDTQYF.

The genes are TRBV30 and TRBJ1-1; D is unresolved. This CDR3 has 12 amino acids. Germline V gene lookup returns CDR1 GTSNPN and CDR2 SVGIG (reference sequence). The ends were cut back, 4 bases at V and 5 bases at J, with 11 bases in the middle. CDR3 nucleotides: TGTGCCTGGACCACCGTGGGGACTGAAGCTTTCTTT. Translating it yields CAWTTVGTEAFF.

This clone turned up a few times. The chain is built from TRBV27 and TRBJ2-3, with D perhaps TRBD1 (6 bases). V lost 5 bases, J lost 2 bases, and 14 bases lay in between. The CDR3 is 15 amino acids. Germline V gene lookup returns CDR1 MNHEY and CDR2 SMNVEV (reference sequence). CDR3 sequence reads: CASSKRDTYTDTQYF. The DNA for the CDR3 is TGTGCCAGCAGTAAGAGGGACACCTACACAGATACGCAGTATTTT.

The chain recombines TRBV9 with TRBJ1-5, with a weak D call TRBD1 (5 bases). Germline lookup yields CDR1 SGDLS and CDR2 YYNGEE. Trimming cost V 7 bases and J 0 bases, with 14 bases left between them. The CDR3 runs to 15 residues. This CDR3 is CASGTADASNQPQHF. The CDR3 DNA is TGTGCCAGCGGGACGGCCGACGCTAGCAATCAGCCCCAGCATTTT.

The chain recombines TRBV28 with TRBJ1-1; D remains unclear. The CDR3 totals 12 residues. The germline CDR1 and CDR2 sequences are MDHEN and SYDVKM. V dropped 7 bases and J dropped 3 bases, with 9 bases sitting between them. As DNA, the CDR3 is TGTGCCAGCATAGGAGGGCACACTGAAGCTTTCTTT. This sequence encodes CASIGGHTEAFF.

The rearrangement uses TRBV28 and TRBJ1-1, with D maybe TRBD1 (5 bases). The ends were cut back, 8 bases at V and 6 bases at J, with 13 bases in the middle. This CDR3 region has 12 residues. The germline CDR1 and CDR2 sequences are MDHEN and SYDVKM. The CDR3 here is CASSEGVAEAFF. In DNA form, the CDR3 reads TGTGCCAGCTCGGAAGGGGTGGCTGAAGCTTTCTTT.

V is TRBV3-1 (or the pseudogene TRBV3-2) and J is TRBJ1-5, with D tentatively TRBD1 (5 bases). Between the trimmed V and J ends, which lost 4 bases and 4 bases, there was a span of 11 bases. This CDR3 has 14 amino acids. Germline V gene data show CDR1 as LGHDT and CDR2 as YNNKEL (reference sequence). CDR3 sequence: CASSRDSGNQPQHF. The DNA for the CDR3 is TGTGCCAGCAGCCGAGACAGTGGGAATCAGCCCCAGCATTTT.

The chain combines TRBV19 with TRBJ2-1; D gene ambiguous. The length of the CDR3 is 16 residues. From germline, CDR1 is LNHDA and CDR2 SQIVND (reference sequence). With 4 bases removed from V and 0 bases from J, the gap between germline ends came to 13 bases. In nucleotides, the CDR3 is TGTGCCAGTAGTACCCCTGGGTTAAGCTCCTACAATGAGCAGTTCTTC. It translates to CASSTPGLSSYNEQFF.

The chain employs TRBV7-9 and TRBJ2-7, with 9 bases that match TRBD2. V lost 3 bases, J lost 3 bases, and 15 bases stayed unmatched. The CDR3 contains 18 residues. Germline values: CDR1 SEHNR, CDR2 FQNEAQ (reference sequence). In DNA form, the CDR3 reads TGTGCCAGCAGCTTTTCCCTTGAGGCTAGCGGGACTAACTACGAGCAGTACTTC. Translating gives CASSFSLEASGTNYEQYF.